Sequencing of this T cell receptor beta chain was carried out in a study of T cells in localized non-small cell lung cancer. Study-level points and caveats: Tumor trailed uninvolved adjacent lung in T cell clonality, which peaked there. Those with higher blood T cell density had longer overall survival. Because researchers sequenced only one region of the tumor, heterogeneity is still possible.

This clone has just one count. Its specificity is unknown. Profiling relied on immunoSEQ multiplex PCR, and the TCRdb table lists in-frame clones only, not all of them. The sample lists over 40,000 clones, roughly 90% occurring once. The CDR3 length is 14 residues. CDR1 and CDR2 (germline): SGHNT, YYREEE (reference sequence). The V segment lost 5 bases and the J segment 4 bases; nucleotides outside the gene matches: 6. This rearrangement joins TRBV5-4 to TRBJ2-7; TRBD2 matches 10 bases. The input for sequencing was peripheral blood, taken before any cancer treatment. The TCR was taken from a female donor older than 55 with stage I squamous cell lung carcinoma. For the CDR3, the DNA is TGTGCCAGCAGTCTAGCGGGAGAGTTTTACGAGCAGTACTTC. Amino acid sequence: CASSLAGEFYEQYF. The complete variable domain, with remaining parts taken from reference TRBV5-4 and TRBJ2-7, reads ETGVTQSPTHLIKTRGQQVTLRCSSQSGHNTVSWYQQALGQGPQFIFQYYREEENGRGNFPPRFSGLQFPNYSSELNVNALELDDSALYLCASSLAGEFYEQYFGPGTRLTVT.